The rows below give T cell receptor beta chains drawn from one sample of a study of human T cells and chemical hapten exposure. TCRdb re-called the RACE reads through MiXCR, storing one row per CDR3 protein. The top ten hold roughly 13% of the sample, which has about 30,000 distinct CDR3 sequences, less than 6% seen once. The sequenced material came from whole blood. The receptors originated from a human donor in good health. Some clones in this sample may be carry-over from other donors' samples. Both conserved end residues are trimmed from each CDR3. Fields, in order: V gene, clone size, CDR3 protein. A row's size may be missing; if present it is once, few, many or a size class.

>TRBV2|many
ASSDMSYEQY
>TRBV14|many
ASSQGVQDTQY
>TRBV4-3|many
ASSQEERAGNEQF
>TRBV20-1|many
SATDRVSEAF
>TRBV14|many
ASSQVGARGIQY
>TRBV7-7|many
ASGIRGAQNTGELF
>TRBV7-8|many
ASSQRTGVGNSPLH
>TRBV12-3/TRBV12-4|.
ASSWAGRTDTQY
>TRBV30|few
ACYPGDRKAFSYEQY
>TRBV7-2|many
ASSRDNNNNQPQH